A single sample gave rise to the 29 T cell receptor beta chains below, sequenced in a study of blood T cell repertoires in COVID-19. Assay: immunoSEQ multiplex PCR; the TCRdb copy retains only in-frame clones and omits some. Of over 110,000 clones in the sample, about four fifths were seen once. Sequenced sample: peripheral blood. The origin of the receptors is a human donor in a cohort sampled during active COVID-19.

V is TRBV28 and J is TRBJ1-2, with TRBD1 matching over 8 bases. This CDR3 is built from 18 residues. The V gene end was trimmed by 2 bases and the J gene end by 3 bases; junction bases not matched to a gene: 14. Per the germline V gene, CDR1 is MDHEN and CDR2 is SYDVKM. CDR3 region: CASSLDPTGAMPDYGYTF. The CDR3 nucleotides are TGTGCCAGCAGTTTAGACCCGACAGGGGCGATGCCAGACTATGGCTACACCTTC.

This rearrangement joins TRBV5-4 to TRBJ2-1; 8 bases match TRBD2. Trimming removed 4 bases from V and 7 bases from J; junction bases left unmatched: 13. The CDR3 is 16 amino acids. CDR1 and CDR2 from the germline V gene are SGHNT and YYREEE (reference sequence). CDR3 sequence: CASSPVGTRLVNEQFF. The CDR3 bases are TGTGCCAGCAGCCCGGTGGGGACTAGACTAGTGAATGAGCAGTTCTTC.

The chain carries TRBV5-1 and TRBJ1-6; TRBD1 is a possible D gene (5 bases). Trimming removed 0 bases at V and 10 bases at J, with 14 bases between. Germline V gives CDR1 SGHRS, CDR2 YFSETQ. The CDR3 runs 15 residues. The CDR3 DNA reads TGCGCCAGCAGCTTGGCCCCGGACAACGGATCACCCCTCCACTTT. Protein sequence: CASSLAPDNGSPLHF.

The V gene is TRBV15, the J gene TRBJ1-3; D gene unclear. The V end was cut by 0 bases, the J end by 0 bases, with 9 bases between. The CDR3 covers 16 residues. Germline V lookup: CDR1 LNHNV, CDR2 YYDKDF (reference sequence). Here the CDR3 reads CATSRDFRYSGNTIYF. For the CDR3, the DNA is TGTGCCACCAGCAGAGATTTTCGGTACTCTGGAAACACCATATATTTT.

J is TRBJ2-7 and V is TRBV6-2 or TRBV6-3, with 14 positions matching TRBD2. CDR1 and CDR2 (germline): MNHEY, SVGEGT. CDR3 size: 16 residues. V lost 0 bases, J lost 6 bases, and 4 bases stayed unmatched. CDR3 protein: CASSYSGLAGVVEQYF. The DNA of the CDR3 is TGTGCCAGCAGTTACTCGGGACTAGCGGGAGTAGTCGAGCAGTACTTC.

The rearrangement links TRBV7-6 to TRBJ2-5; D perhaps matches TRBD1 (7 bases). V gave up 3 bases and J gave up 6 bases, with 17 bases separating them. The CDR3 extends over 15 amino acids. Germline-derived CDR1 and CDR2 are SGHVS and FNYEAQ. The DNA for the CDR3 is TGTGCCAGCAGCTTTGGCGGAGGGGGCATGCAGACCCAGTACTTC. Translated, it gives CASSFGGGGMQTQYF. Complete variable domain (other parts from reference TRBV7-6 and TRBJ2-5): GAGVSQSPRYKVTKRGQDVALRCDPISGHVSLYWYRQALGQGPEFLTYFNYEAQQDKSGLPNDRFSAERPEGSISTLTIQRTEQRDSAMYRCASSFGGGGMQTQYFGPGTRLLVL.

This clone was counted a few times. The CDR3 reads CASSTLTGGAHTF. The DNA of the CDR3 is TGTGCCAGCAGTACACTGACAGGGGGCGCACACACCTTC. This chain joins TRBV27 and TRBJ1-2, with 10 bases identical to TRBD1. V gave up 5 bases and J gave up 12 bases; unmatched junction bases: 9. CDR3 length equals 13 residues. Germline V lookup: CDR1 MNHEY, CDR2 SMNVEV (reference sequence).

The rearrangement uses TRBV7-8 and TRBJ1-2; possible D gene TRBD1, 5 bases. Between the trimmed V and J ends, which lost 1 base and 2 bases, there was a span of 14 bases. CDR3 length equals 16 residues. Germline values: CDR1 SGHVS, CDR2 FQNEAQ. CDR3 DNA: TGTGCCAGCAGCTTAGAGCTGGGCGCAGGGAACTATGGCTACACCTTC. Protein: CASSLELGAGNYGYTF.

This chain uses TRBV6-1 with TRBJ2-3, with 12 bases that match TRBD2. With 4 bases clipped from V and 0 bases from J, the junction kept 5 bases outside the gene matches. Per the germline V gene, CDR1 is MNHNS and CDR2 is SASEGT. CDR3 size: 17 residues. The CDR3 DNA sequence: TGTGCCAGCAGTGCGGGACTAGCGGGTTTAAGCACAGATACGCAGTATTTT. The encoded protein is CASSAGLAGLSTDTQYF.

The chain has TRBV7-2 and TRBJ2-5, with TRBD2 identical over 13 bases. The CDR3 has 15 residues. V shed 5 bases and J 7 bases; nucleotides not matched to a gene: 7. CDR1 is SGHTA, CDR2 FQGNSA, per germline. As DNA, the CDR3 is TGTGCCAGCAGCCTCTCGGGACTAGCGGGGATGACCCAGTACTTC. Translated: CASSLSGLAGMTQYF.

The chain is built from TRBV7-3 and TRBJ2-7; 9 nucleotides match TRBD2. The germline gives CDR1 SGHTA, CDR2 FQGTGA. The trim removed 5 bases at V and 1 base at J, leaving 6 bases unmatched. The CDR3 loop spans 15 amino acids. CDR3 DNA: TGTGCCAGCAGCCGGACTAGCGTGGGATCCTACGAGCAGTACTTC. Translating it yields CASSRTSVGSYEQYF.

Regarding this clone: The junction departs from germline at one end; a sequencing error may be responsible. The chain has TRBV7-8 and TRBJ2-7, with a possible D match to TRBD1 (5 bases). This CDR3 has 12 amino acids. Germline V gene lookup returns CDR1 SGHVS and CDR2 FQNEAQ. CDR3 nucleotides: TGTGCCAGCAGCTTCTTACAGGTCCCCGCTGTTTTC. Translating gives CASSFLQVPAVF.

This clone was detected once. The chain links TRBV4-3 to TRBJ1-2; TRBD1 matches 7 bases. V was clipped by 4 bases and J by 8 bases; unmatched bases: 10. CDR3 size: 14 residues. Per germline, CDR1 LGHNA and CDR2 YSLEER. CDR3 DNA sequence: TGCGCCAGCAGCCCGACGACAGGGATTGGAGGCTACACCTTC. Protein: CASSPTTGIGGYTF.

This clone was recorded once. V gene TRBV9 combines with J gene TRBJ1-3, with 7 bases identical to TRBD1. The CDR3 consists of 16 residues. V shed 3 bases, J shed 3 bases, and the junction held 9 bases outside the gene matches. CDR1 is SGDLS and CDR2 is YYNGEE in the germline V gene. The CDR3 here is CASSAGDSAGGNTIYF. In DNA, the CDR3 is TGTGCCAGCAGCGCTGGGGACAGTGCAGGTGGAAACACCATATATTTT.

The chain's CDR3 is CASSLTQAGVMFF. The CDR3, as DNA: TGTGCCAGCAGCTTGACCCAAGCGGGAGTAATGTTCTTC. The chain combines TRBV7-9 with TRBJ2-1; 8 nucleotides line up with TRBD2. The J segment lost 15 bases and the V segment lost 3 bases, leaving 10 bases of the junction unmatched. CDR1 is SEHNR, CDR2 FQNEAQ, per germline (reference sequence). The CDR3 consists of 13 residues.

V usage is TRBV7-6 and J usage is TRBJ1-6, with 9 bases aligning to TRBD1. Trimming removed 5 bases from V and 7 bases from J; junction bases left unmatched: 12. CDR1 is SGHVS, CDR2 FNYEAQ, per germline. The CDR3 totals 17 residues. The CDR3 sequence: CASSTGGRSWLNSPLHF. DNA for the CDR3: TGTGCCAGCAGCACAGGGGGCCGGTCATGGTTGAATTCACCCCTCCACTTT.

The rearrangement joins TRBV10-3 to TRBJ1-3, with 9 bases matching TRBD1. The V and J ends lost 6 bases and 7 bases, in that order; junction bases with no gene match: 7. The length of the CDR3 is 14 residues. Germline values: CDR1 ENHRY, CDR2 SYGVKD. CDR3 loop: CAISDGTGWNTIYF. The CDR3 DNA reads as TGTGCCATCAGCGACGGGACAGGGTGGAACACCATATATTTT.

The chain couples TRBV14 to TRBJ1-2, with a possible D match to TRBD1 (5 bases). Trimming removed 1 base from V and 7 bases from J, with 10 bases in between. The CDR3 spans 13 residues. Germline CDR1 SGHDN, CDR2 FVKESK. CDR3 protein: CASSQVRAFGYTF. In nucleotides, the CDR3 is TGTGCCAGCAGCCAAGTCAGGGCCTTTGGCTACACCTTC.

This clone was seen once. The chain's CDR3 is CATSRARVEDYEQYF. Written as DNA, the CDR3 is TGTGCCACCAGCAGAGCTAGGGTGGAGGATTACGAGCAGTACTTC. The chain carries TRBV15 and TRBJ2-7; D might be TRBD2 (5 bases). The V gene's germline CDR1 is LNHNV and CDR2 YYDKDF (reference sequence). V gave up 1 base and J gave up 4 bases, with 14 bases separating them. The CDR3 has 15 amino acids.

The chain is built from TRBV28 and TRBJ1-2; TRBD1 matches at 9 bases. The V and J ends lost 3 bases and 7 bases, in that order; junction bases with no gene match: 15. The CDR3 is 17 amino acids. CDR1 and CDR2 (germline): MDHEN, SYDVKM. The CDR3 spells CASSFLGQGFIRGGYTF. The CDR3 DNA is TGTGCCAGCAGTTTCCTCGGACAGGGGTTCATACGGGGTGGCTACACCTTC.

The genes are TRBV5-4 and TRBJ2-7; 9 positions match TRBD1. The CDR3 contains 14 residues. The germline V gene encodes CDR1 SGHNT and CDR2 YYREEE (reference sequence). After removal of 0 bases from V and 5 bases from J, the junction contained 3 bases not matched to a gene. The CDR3 coding sequence is TGTGCCAGCAGCTTGGGGACAGGGGTTGACGAGCAGTACTTC. Protein: CASSLGTGVDEQYF.

The CDR3, as DNA: TGTGCCAGCAGCTTAGGGGGGACAGGGAAAGCTTTCTTT. This encodes CASSLGGTGKAFF. The chain links TRBV7-2 to TRBJ1-1, with 9 bases matching TRBD1. J gave up 9 bases and V 1 base, and 3 bases lay outside the gene matches. The germline gives CDR1 SGHTA, CDR2 FQGNSA. This CDR3 has 13 residues. Supplemented by reference TRBV7-2 and TRBJ1-1, the full variable domain reads GAGVSQSPSNKVTEKGKDVELRCDPISGHTALYWYRQSLGQGLEFLIYFQGNSAPDKSGLPSDRFSAERTGGSVSTLTIQRTQQEDSAVYLCASSLGGTGKAFFGQGTRLTVV.

The rearrangement links TRBV3-1 (or the pseudogene TRBV3-2) to TRBJ2-7; 7 bases match TRBD2. Per germline, CDR1 LGHDT and CDR2 YNNKEL (reference sequence). This CDR3 comprises 16 residues. The V and J ends lost 4 bases and 0 bases, in that order; junction bases with no gene match: 9. This chain's CDR3 is CASSPFTSASSYEQYF. The CDR3 DNA is TGTGCCAGCAGCCCTTTCACTAGCGCCAGCTCCTACGAGCAGTACTTC.

The rearrangement links TRBV4-3 to TRBJ2-7; 14 positions match TRBD2. The CDR3 totals 19 residues. Germline assignment: CDR1 LGHNA and CDR2 YSLEER. The V and J ends lost 0 bases and 4 bases, in that order; junction bases with no gene match: 11. The CDR3 coding sequence is TGCGCCAGCAGCCAAGATCAGTTCGGGACTAGCGGGAGTGGATACGAGCAGTACTTC. The encoded protein is CASSQDQFGTSGSGYEQYF.

The genes are TRBV11-3 and TRBJ2-2; TRBD1 aligns across 7 bases. The CDR3 runs 14 residues. With V trimmed by 4 bases and J by 4 bases, 3 bases remained unmatched. Germline assignment: CDR1 SGHNT and CDR2 YENEEA. The CDR3, as DNA: TGTGCCAGCAGCTCAACAGGGGTCACCGGGGAGCTGTTTTTT. It encodes CASSSTGVTGELFF. Together with reference TRBV11-3 and TRBJ2-2, the CDR3 gives the full variable domain: EAGVVQSPRYKIIEKKQPVAFWCNPISGHNTLYWYLQNLGQGPELLIRYENEEAVDDSQLPKDRFSAERLKGVDSTLKIQPAELGDSAVYLCASSSTGVTGELFFGEGSRLTVL.

The chain uses TRBV7-9 and TRBJ1-3; 9 nucleotides match TRBD1. Germline CDR1 SEHNR, CDR2 FQNEAQ (reference sequence). Trimming cost V 3 bases and J 1 base; bases outside gene matches: 4. There are 16 residues in the CDR3. DNA of the CDR3: TGTGCCAGCAGCTTTTCACAGGGGGCTTCTGGAAACACCATATATTTT. Translated: CASSFSQGASGNTIYF.

The CDR3 protein is CASSPPVAGGPSDEQFF. CDR3 nucleotides: TGTGCCAGCAGCCCGCCTGTAGCGGGAGGGCCCTCGGATGAGCAGTTCTTC. The chain carries TRBV5-5 and TRBJ2-1, with TRBD2 matching over 11 bases. The V gene's germline CDR1 is SGHKS and CDR2 YYEKEE (reference sequence). With V trimmed by 4 bases and J by 8 bases, 14 bases remained unmatched. CDR3 length: 17 residues.

This clone occurred once. This rearrangement joins TRBV4-1 to TRBJ2-5; D perhaps matches TRBD1 (6 bases). The CDR3 has 15 residues. The germline V gene has CDR1 MGHRA and CDR2 YSYEKL. Trimming shortened V by 1 base and J by 4 bases, and 13 bases separated the two germline ends. Here the CDR3 reads CASSQGGRGGETQYF. Here the CDR3 DNA reads TGCGCCAGCAGCCAAGGTGGCAGAGGGGGAGAGACCCAGTACTTC.

Worth noting for this clone: A read error may account for a junction end that differs from germline. This chain links TRBV5-6 with TRBJ2-7, with TRBD1 identical over 8 bases. Germline CDR1 SGHDT, CDR2 YYEEEE. This CDR3 contains 13 residues. CDR3 loop: CASRLGQVNEQYF. Written as DNA, the CDR3 is TGTGCCAGCAGGTTGGGACAGGTTAACGAGCAGTACTTC.